A single sample gave rise to the 24 T cell receptor beta chains below, sequenced in a study of beta chain features in type 1 diabetes. Whole-study results and caveats: In all four CD4+ subsets, TCRB CDR3 length was significantly, moderately reduced in type 1 diabetes.

These receptors' antigens are unknown. TCRB transcripts that were expressed got sequenced, as all of the isolated RNA had been reverse transcribed. The repertoire was sequenced with immunoSEQ multiplex PCR; TCRdb's copy has only in-frame clones and lacks some. The sample records 280,000 or so clones, 15% being singletons. Sequenced material: naive CD4+ T cells from blood. Source of these receptors: a young man with type 1 diabetes.

The chain couples TRBV7-2 to TRBJ2-1; D unresolved. The CDR3 contains 15 residues. V was cut by 0 bases and J by 6 bases, with 12 bases left in between. The germline CDR1 and CDR2 sequences are SGHTA and FQGNSA. DNA for the CDR3: TGTGCCAGCAGCTTAGCCGGGTCCGCCCCCAATGAGCAGTTCTTC. This gives the protein CASSLAGSAPNEQFF.

This chain uses TRBV30 with TRBJ1-2; 7 bases are a match to TRBD1. The ends lost 5 bases at V and 0 bases at J; junction bases unmatched: 3. CDR1 and CDR2 (germline): GTSNPN, SVGIG (reference sequence). This CDR3 comprises 13 residues. The DNA of the CDR3 is TGTGCCTGGTCACAGGGGTCTAACTATGGCTACACCTTC. Translated: CAWSQGSNYGYTF.

This clone appeared a few times. The chain recombines TRBV4-3 with TRBJ1-5; no firm D call. Germline V gene data show CDR1 as LGHNA and CDR2 as YSLEER. V lost 0 bases, J lost 7 bases, and 13 bases lay in between. This CDR3 has 15 amino acids. CDR3 loop: CASSQDSRVGQPQHF. The CDR3 bases are TGCGCCAGCAGCCAAGATTCGAGGGTAGGACAGCCCCAGCATTTT.

This chain connects TRBV19 to TRBJ2-2; D remains unclear. V lost 6 bases and J 4 bases, leaving 15 bases between the germline ends. This CDR3 has 15 amino acids. Germline values: CDR1 LNHDA, CDR2 SQIVND (reference sequence). CDR3 amino acids: CASSPQAGFTGELFF. The CDR3 nucleotides read TGTGCCAGTAGCCCCCAGGCTGGATTCACCGGGGAGCTGTTTTTT.

In this sample, this clone turned up a few times. The rearrangement uses TRBV5-1 and TRBJ1-4; D is uncertain. V lost 1 base and J lost 5, with 15 bases in between. The CDR3 length is 16 residues. Looked up from germline, CDR1 is SGHRS and CDR2 is YFSETQ. CDR3: CASSLSGQTGNEKLFF. The CDR3 DNA reads TGCGCCAGCAGCTTGTCCGGCCAGACCGGGAATGAAAAACTGTTTTTT.

This clone appeared a few times. This rearrangement joins TRBV29-1 to TRBJ1-2; D possibly corresponds to TRBD1 (5 bases). This CDR3 is 16 amino acids long. Between the trimmed V and J ends, which lost 4 bases and 4 bases, there was a span of 22 bases. Looked up from germline, CDR1 is SQVTM and CDR2 is ANQGSEA. This chain's CDR3 is CSVAGGRKRGTYGYTF. CDR3 nucleotide sequence: TGCAGCGTTGCGGGAGGCAGGAAGCGCGGGACCTATGGCTACACCTTC.

The chain carries TRBV7-8 and TRBJ2-1, with D perhaps matching TRBD2 (6 bases). The V gene lost 5 bases and the J gene lost 0 bases, with 14 bases spanning the gap. This CDR3 is 16 amino acids long. Germline CDR1 and CDR2: SGHVS and FQNEAQ. CDR3 amino acids: CASSSRGGLSYNEQFF. The CDR3 nucleotides read TGTGCCAGCAGCAGCCGTGGGGGACTCTCCTACAATGAGCAGTTCTTC.

V gene TRBV7-8 combines with J gene TRBJ1-5; TRBD1 aligns across 10 bases. V shed 5 bases and J 1 base; nucleotides not matched to a gene: 8. Germline V CDR1 and CDR2: SGHVS, FQNEAQ. The CDR3 length is 17 residues. The CDR3 loop is CASSPRTGGLSNQPQHF. CDR3 in DNA: TGTGCCAGCAGCCCTAGGACAGGGGGATTGAGCAATCAGCCCCAGCATTTT. Full variable domain (rest looked up from reference TRBV7-8 and TRBJ1-5): GAGVSQSPRYKVAKRGQDVALRCDPISGHVSLFWYQQALGQGPEFLTYFQNEAQLDKSGLPSDRFFAERPEGSVSTLKIQRTQQEDSAVYLCASSPRTGGLSNQPQHFGDGTRLSIL.

V and J are TRBV6-4 and TRBJ2-5; perhaps TRBD2 as D (6 bases). The length of the CDR3 is 14 residues. From germline, CDR1 is MRHNA and CDR2 SNTAGT. The V gene lost 5 bases and the J gene lost 5 bases, with 15 bases spanning the gap. The CDR3 protein is CASSKLAGGETQYF. The CDR3 DNA reads TGTGCCAGCAGTAAACTAGCAGGCGGCGAGACCCAGTACTTC.

The chain carries TRBV19 and TRBJ2-2; perhaps TRBD2 as D (6 bases). Germline values: CDR1 LNHDA, CDR2 SQIVND (reference sequence). The V and J ends lost 6 bases and 2 bases respectively, with 16 bases between them. This CDR3 has 16 residues. CDR3 DNA sequence: TGTGCCAGTAGGGGGGACGGGACTCCTAACACCGGGGAGCTGTTTTTT. Protein sequence: CASRGDGTPNTGELFF.

This clone has more than one count but fewer than ten. The chain employs TRBV5-1 and TRBJ1-1; D is uncertain. Trimming stripped 5 bases from V and 0 bases from J, with 11 bases between. CDR3 length: 14 residues. Germline V CDR1 and CDR2: SGHRS, YFSETQ. The CDR3 DNA is TGCGCCAGCAGTGTTAGTGTCATGAACACTGAAGCTTTCTTT. Its protein is CASSVSVMNTEAFF.

This clone has only a few counts. The V gene is TRBV2, the J gene TRBJ1-4, with 9 bases identical to TRBD1. The CDR3 spans 15 residues. Germline values: CDR1 SNHLY, CDR2 FYNNEI. The V segment lost 2 bases and the J segment 7 bases; nucleotides outside the gene matches: 5. The DNA for the CDR3 is TGTGCCAGCAGTGAATTCTCGACAGGGGGTGAAAAACTGTTTTTT. It specifies CASSEFSTGGEKLFF.

The genes are TRBV9 and TRBJ2-5; D gene unclear. Germline CDR1 and CDR2: SGDLS and YYNGEE. V was shortened by 0 bases and J by 4 bases, with 13 bases between the two germline ends. The length of the CDR3 is 15 residues. The CDR3 reads CASSVAAIPVETQYF. CDR3 nucleotide sequence: TGTGCCAGCAGCGTAGCTGCGATCCCCGTAGAGACCCAGTACTTC.

This clone showed up just a few times. The chain recombines TRBV7-9 with TRBJ2-1; D may be TRBD2 (5 bases). This CDR3 has 11 amino acids. Trimming shortened V by 8 bases and J by 8 bases, and 10 bases separated the two germline ends. Germline V gene data show CDR1 as SEHNR and CDR2 as FQNEAQ (reference sequence). CDR3 in amino acids: CASGSWDEQFF. The CDR3 coding sequence is TGTGCCAGCGGGAGTTGGGATGAGCAGTTCTTC.

This clone turned up a few times. The chain links TRBV5-1 to TRBJ2-2; D unresolved. This CDR3 is 13 amino acids long. Trimming cost V 4 bases and J 0 bases, with 4 bases left between them. CDR1 and CDR2 from the germline V gene are SGHRS and YFSETQ. In nucleotides, the CDR3 is TGCGCCAGCAGCCCTTCGAACACCGGGGAGCTGTTTTTT. Its protein product is CASSPSNTGELFF.

This clone was detected a few times. The chain carries TRBV29-1 and TRBJ2-5; TRBD1 might be the D (5 bases). Germline values: CDR1 SQVTM, CDR2 ANQGSEA. This CDR3 region has 12 residues. Trimming cost V 6 bases and J 2 bases, with 10 bases left between them. This CDR3 reads CSVGQTQETQYF. CDR3 DNA sequence: TGCAGCGTGGGGCAGACTCAAGAGACCCAGTACTTC.

There are a few counts of this clone. This chain links TRBV11-2 with TRBJ2-7; 8 nucleotides match TRBD2. The CDR3 contains 13 residues. From germline, CDR1 is SGHAT and CDR2 FQNNGV. The V and J ends lost 7 bases and 5 bases, in that order; junction bases with no gene match: 7. Here the CDR3 DNA reads TGTGCCAGCAAGCTAGCGGGCGTTAACGAGCAGTACTTC. It translates to CASKLAGVNEQYF.

The chain carries TRBV27 and TRBJ2-5; 9 bases agree with TRBD2. Germline CDR1 reads MNHEY; CDR2 reads SMNVEV (reference sequence). The CDR3 loop spans 16 amino acids. After removal of 3 bases from V and 5 bases from J, the junction contained 10 bases not matched to a gene. The CDR3: CASSFYAGGPRETQYF. The CDR3 DNA reads TGTGCCAGCAGTTTTTATGCGGGGGGGCCTCGGGAGACCCAGTACTTC.

This clone occurred a few times. This sequence joins TRBV6-5 and TRBJ2-5; 13 bases are a match to TRBD2. This CDR3 comprises 15 residues. With 4 bases clipped from V and 6 bases from J, the junction kept 5 bases outside the gene matches. Per germline, CDR1 MNHEY and CDR2 SVGAGI. Here the CDR3 DNA reads TGTGCCAGCAGTTCACTAGCGGGGGGGCATAAGACCCAGTACTTC. Its translation is CASSSLAGGHKTQYF.

This clone was seen only a few times. The V call is TRBV29-1, the J call TRBJ2-3, with D perhaps matching TRBD2 (5 bases). CDR1 and CDR2 from the germline V gene are SQVTM and ANQGSEA. V was cut by 4 bases and J by 6 bases, with 20 bases left in between. This CDR3 is built from 15 residues. Here the CDR3 reads CSVVSGTRRRDTQYF. CDR3 bases: TGCAGCGTTGTAAGCGGAACGAGACGGAGGGATACGCAGTATTTT.

The chain couples TRBV7-8 to TRBJ2-7; 10 positions agree with TRBD2. CDR1 is SGHVS, CDR2 FQNEAQ, per germline. The CDR3 contains 15 residues. V lost 5 bases and J lost 3; bases outside the gene matches: 7. The CDR3 region is CASSLRLAGYYEQYF. CDR3 nucleotides: TGTGCCAGCAGCCTCAGACTAGCGGGTTACTACGAGCAGTACTTC.

The chain links TRBV28 to TRBJ1-1, with 9 bases lining up with TRBD1. J gave up 11 bases and V 6 bases, and 7 bases lay outside the gene matches. The CDR3 covers 12 residues. The germline gives CDR1 MDHEN, CDR2 SYDVKM. DNA for the CDR3: TGTGCCAGCAGAATACAGGGGGCGGGGGCTTTCTTT. Residues: CASRIQGAGAFF.

The chain is built from TRBV21-1 and TRBJ2-7; the table calls TRBD1, which could not be checked here. TRBV21-1 is flagged as a pseudogene. The CDR3 runs to 11 residues. CDR3 amino acids: CASSTPGQVYF. The CDR3, as DNA: TGTGCCAGCAGTACCCCGGGACAGGTTTACTTC.

This clone has just a few counts. V usage is TRBV28 and J usage is TRBJ1-5, with D tentatively TRBD1 (6 bases). Germline V gene lookup returns CDR1 MDHEN and CDR2 SYDVKM. The CDR3 contains 13 residues. With 3 bases removed from V and 9 bases from J, the gap between germline ends came to 12 bases. CDR3 protein: CASSFWGQPPQHF. The DNA of the CDR3 is TGTGCCAGCAGTTTCTGGGGACAACCGCCCCAGCATTTT.